This record concerns one TCR beta chain sequence. The antigen is undetermined. V was trimmed by 2 bases and J by 8 bases, leaving 12 bases between them. This CDR3 comprises 14 residues. This specimen belongs to a study of OX40 agonist ivuxolimab in advanced cancers. The overall study: Every 2 weeks, patients received ivuxolimab intravenously, dosed at 0.01 to 10 mg/kg. Study-level results: Also present in some nonresponders was a low level of normalized T-cell clonal expansion. Dose levels from 0.1 to 3.0 mg/kg saw CD4+ and CD8+ blood T cells expand clonally by week 6.

The assay was immunoSEQ multiplex PCR, and TCRdb's table has in-frame clones only and misses some. Of about 62,000 clones listed, around 93% are singletons. The rearrangement joins TRBV23-1 to TRBJ1-4; D is unresolved. TRBV23-1 qualifies as an ORF whose function is uncertain. The specimen was CD4+ or CD8+ T cells sorted from blood, collected in a trial of the OX40 agonist ivuxolimab. The source is an adult with an advanced solid tumor such as melanoma, head and neck, liver or kidney cancer. The CDR3 region has the DNA TGCGCCAGCAGTCAAACACTCGGAGGCGAAAAACTGTTTTTT. Protein: CASSQTLGGEKLFF.